These T cell receptor beta chains were read from a single sample in a study of cytomegalovirus exposure and HLA in healthy donors. Assay: immunoSEQ multiplex PCR; the TCRdb copy retains only in-frame clones and omits some. Of under 130,000 clones detected, about an eighth appear once; the ten largest clones hold roughly a sixth. The sample comprised PBMCs. These receptors were taken from a man aged 35 to 55 in good health and CMV-seropositive. The CDR3 runs from the conserved cysteine through the conserved F or W. D genes are given only for firm matches. Clone size, where shown, is once, few, many, or a class for clones that have expanded.

clone size: NA; D gene: NA; J gene: TRBJ2-7; V gene: TRBV15; CDR3 length: 18; CDR3 protein: CATSRAPFQGPSSYEQYF; CDR3 DNA: TGTGCCACCAGCAGAGCTCCATTCCAGGGTCCCTCATCCTACGAGCAGTACTTC
clone size: NA; D gene: NA; J gene: TRBJ1-4; V gene: TRBV7-9; CDR3 length: 14; CDR3 protein: CASSLRGPNEKLFF; CDR3 DNA: TGTGCCAGCAGCTTAAGGGGTCCTAATGAAAAACTGTTTTTT
clone size: few; D gene: NA; J gene: TRBJ1-2; V gene: TRBV28; CDR3 length: 13; CDR3 protein: CASSEQGGKGYTF; CDR3 DNA: TGTGCCAGCAGCGAACAGGGTGGGAAGGGCTACACCTTC
clone size: NA; D gene: NA; J gene: TRBJ1-5; V gene: TRBV7-9; CDR3 length: 16; CDR3 protein: CASSRRWGVSNQPQHF; CDR3 DNA: TGTGCCAGCAGCAGGCGGTGGGGGGTAAGCAATCAGCCCCAGCATTTT
clone size: NA; D gene: NA; J gene: TRBJ1-2; V gene: TRBV7-2; CDR3 length: 14; CDR3 protein: CASSLATVVYGYTF; CDR3 DNA: TGTGCCAGCAGCTTGGCGACAGTCGTCTATGGCTACACCTTC
clone size: few; D gene: NA; J gene: TRBJ2-7; V gene: TRBV2; CDR3 length: 11; CDR3 protein: CASSEYAQQYF; CDR3 DNA: TGTGCCAGCAGTGAATATGCGCAGCAGTACTTC
clone size: NA; D gene: NA; J gene: TRBJ1-6; V gene: TRBV30; CDR3 length: 11; CDR3 protein: CAWRSNSPLHF; CDR3 DNA: TGTGCCTGGAGGTCGAATTCACCCCTCCACTTT
clone size: few; D gene: TRBD2; J gene: TRBJ2-7; V gene: TRBV6-1; CDR3 length: 15; CDR3 protein: CASSRGQAGVNEQYF; CDR3 DNA: TGTGCCAGCAGTCGTGGTCAAGCGGGAGTGAACGAGCAGTACTTC
clone size: NA; D gene: TRBD2; J gene: TRBJ2-5; V gene: TRBV5-4; CDR3 length: 15; CDR3 protein: CASSTLAGVEETQYF; CDR3 DNA: TGTGCCAGCAGCACTCTAGCGGGAGTTGAAGAGACCCAGTACTTC
clone size: NA; D gene: NA; J gene: TRBJ2-1; V gene: TRBV5-1; CDR3 length: 14; CDR3 protein: CASVGQGPIVGQFF; CDR3 DNA: TGCGCCAGCGTCGGACAAGGCCCCATCGTTGGGCAGTTCTTC
clone size: NA; D gene: TRBD2; J gene: TRBJ2-7; V gene: TRBV27; CDR3 length: 15; CDR3 protein: CASAPGGGGGNEQYF; CDR3 DNA: TGTGCCAGCGCACCCGGGGGGGGAGGGGGAAACGAGCAGTACTTC
clone size: NA; D gene: TRBD2; J gene: TRBJ2-3; V gene: TRBV7-2; CDR3 length: 16; CDR3 protein: CASSTQSGLQTDTQYF; CDR3 DNA: TGTGCCAGCAGCACTCAATCGGGACTACAAACAGATACGCAGTATTTT
clone size: few; D gene: TRBD2; J gene: TRBJ2-1; V gene: TRBV29-1; CDR3 length: 16; CDR3 protein: CSISGGGRSSYNEQFF; CDR3 DNA: TGCAGCATCTCCGGGGGGGGAAGGAGCTCCTACAATGAGCAGTTCTTC
clone size: NA; D gene: NA; J gene: TRBJ2-7; V gene: TRBV7-9; CDR3 length: 15; CDR3 protein: CASSSDRGLTYEQYF; CDR3 DNA: TGTGCCAGCAGCTCCGACAGGGGACTAACCTACGAGCAGTACTTC
clone size: NA; D gene: TRBD1; J gene: TRBJ2-3; V gene: TRBV7-9; CDR3 length: 14; CDR3 protein: CASSGWTGGNTQYF; CDR3 DNA: TGTGCCAGCAGCGGATGGACAGGGGGCAATACGCAGTATTTT
clone size: NA; D gene: TRBD1; J gene: TRBJ1-1; V gene: TRBV5-6; CDR3 length: 17; CDR3 protein: CASSLDGQGAPGTEAFF; CDR3 DNA: TGTGCCAGCAGCTTGGATGGACAGGGGGCCCCCGGCACTGAAGCTTTCTTT
clone size: few; D gene: TRBD1; J gene: TRBJ1-5; V gene: TRBV19; CDR3 length: 14; CDR3 protein: CASSTTGGWQPQHF; CDR3 DNA: TGTGCCAGTAGTACCACAGGGGGCTGGCAGCCCCAGCATTTT
clone size: NA; D gene: NA; J gene: TRBJ1-1; V gene: TRBV7-9; CDR3 length: 14; CDR3 protein: CASSSRGADTEAFF; CDR3 DNA: TGTGCCAGCAGTTCCCGGGGGGCAGACACTGAAGCTTTCTTT
clone size: NA; D gene: TRBD2; J gene: TRBJ2-1; V gene: TRBV5-4; CDR3 length: 17; CDR3 protein: CASSPRTSGNSYNEQFF; CDR3 DNA: TGTGCCAGCAGCCCGAGGACTAGCGGGAACTCCTACAATGAGCAGTTCTTC
clone size: NA; D gene: TRBD1; J gene: TRBJ2-7; V gene: TRBV9; CDR3 length: 15; CDR3 protein: CASSYGGQDFYEQYF; CDR3 DNA: TGTGCCAGCAGCTACGGGGGACAGGATTTCTACGAGCAGTACTTC
clone size: few; D gene: TRBD1; J gene: TRBJ1-5; V gene: TRBV29-1; CDR3 length: 18; CDR3 protein: CSVDPEGDRFYSNQPQHF; CDR3 DNA: TGCAGCGTCGACCCTGAGGGGGACAGGTTTTATAGCAATCAGCCCCAGCATTTT
clone size: few; D gene: TRBD1; J gene: TRBJ1-1; V gene: TRBV5-6; CDR3 length: 14; CDR3 protein: CASSRLDRGLEAFF; CDR3 DNA: TGTGCCAGCAGTCGTCTGGACAGGGGGCTTGAAGCTTTCTTT
clone size: NA; D gene: TRBD1; J gene: TRBJ1-5; V gene: TRBV7-9; CDR3 length: 14; CDR3 protein: CASSRQGIRQPQHF; CDR3 DNA: TGTGCCAGCAGTCGACAGGGGATTCGTCAGCCCCAGCATTTT